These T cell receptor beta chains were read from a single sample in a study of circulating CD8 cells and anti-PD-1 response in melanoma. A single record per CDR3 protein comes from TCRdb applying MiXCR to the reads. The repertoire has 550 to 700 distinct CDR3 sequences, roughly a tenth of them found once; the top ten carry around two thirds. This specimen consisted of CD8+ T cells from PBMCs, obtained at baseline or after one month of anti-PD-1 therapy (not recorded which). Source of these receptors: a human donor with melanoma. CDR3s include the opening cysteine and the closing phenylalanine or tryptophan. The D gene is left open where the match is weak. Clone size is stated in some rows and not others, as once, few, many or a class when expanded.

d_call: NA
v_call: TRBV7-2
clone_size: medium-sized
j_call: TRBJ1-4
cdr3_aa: CASSWGRKASGYSTNEKLFF
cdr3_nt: TGTGCCAGCAGCTGGGGCAGGAAGGCCTCGGGGTACTCAACTAATGAAAAACTGTTTTTT

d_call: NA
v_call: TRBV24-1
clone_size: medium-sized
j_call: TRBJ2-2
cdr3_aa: CATSGFTGELFF
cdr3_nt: TGTGCCACCAGTGGGTTCACCGGGGAGCTGTTTTTT

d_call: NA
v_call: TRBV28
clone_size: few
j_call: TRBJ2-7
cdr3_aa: CASSLAYEQYF
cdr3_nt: TGTGCCAGCAGTTTAGCCTACGAGCAGTACTTC

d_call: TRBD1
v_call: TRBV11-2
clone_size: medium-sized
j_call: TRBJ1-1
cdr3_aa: CASSLGRTGNTEAFF
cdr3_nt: TGTGCCAGCAGCTTAGGCCGGACAGGGAACACTGAAGCTTTCTTT

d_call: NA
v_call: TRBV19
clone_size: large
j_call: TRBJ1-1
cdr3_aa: CASRPKGFTEAFF
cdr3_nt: TGTGCCAGTAGGCCTAAGGGTTTCACTGAAGCTTTCTTT

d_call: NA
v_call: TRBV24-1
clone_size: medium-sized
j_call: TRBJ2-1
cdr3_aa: CAIQGGPYNEQFF
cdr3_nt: TGTGCCATCCAGGGGGGACCTTACAATGAGCAGTTCTTC

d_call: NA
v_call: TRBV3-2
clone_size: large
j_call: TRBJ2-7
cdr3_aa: CASSPKYEQYF
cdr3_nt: TGTGCCAGCAGCCCCAAATACGAGCAGTACTTC

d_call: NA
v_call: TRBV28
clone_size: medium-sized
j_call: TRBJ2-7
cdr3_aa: CASSFETVGYEQYF
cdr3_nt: TGTGCCAGCAGTTTTGAGACAGTAGGCTACGAGCAGTACTTC

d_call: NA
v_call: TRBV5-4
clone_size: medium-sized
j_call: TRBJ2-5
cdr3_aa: CASRAWGYQETQYF
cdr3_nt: TGTGCCAGCAGGGCGTGGGGGTACCAAGAGACCCAGTACTTC

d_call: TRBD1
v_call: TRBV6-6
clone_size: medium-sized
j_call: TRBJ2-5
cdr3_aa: CASSRGQVIETQYF
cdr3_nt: TGTGCCAGCAGTCGGGGACAGGTCATAGAGACCCAGTACTTC

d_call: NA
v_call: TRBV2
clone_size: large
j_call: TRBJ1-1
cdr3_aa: CASSEGVAPMNTEAFF
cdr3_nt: TGTGCCAGCAGTGAAGGGGTCGCACCGATGAACACTGAAGCTTTCTTT

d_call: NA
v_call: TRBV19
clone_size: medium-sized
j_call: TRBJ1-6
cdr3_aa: CASKPKLTLYNSPLHF
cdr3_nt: TGTGCCAGTAAACCAAAGTTGACTCTTTATAATTCACCCCTCCACTTT

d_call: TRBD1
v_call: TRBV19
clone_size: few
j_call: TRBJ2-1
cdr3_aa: CASNLGQGFYNEQFF
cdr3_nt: TGTGCCAGTAATCTGGGACAGGGATTCTACAATGAGCAGTTCTTC

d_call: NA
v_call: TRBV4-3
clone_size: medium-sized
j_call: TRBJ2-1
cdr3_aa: CASSQEIGGYNEQFF
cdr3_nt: TGCGCCAGCAGCCAAGAGATCGGGGGATACAATGAGCAGTTCTTC

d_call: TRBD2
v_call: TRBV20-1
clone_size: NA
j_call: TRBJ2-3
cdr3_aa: CSASSGLAGGADTQYF
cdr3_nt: TGCAGTGCTAGCTCGGGACTAGCGGGGGGGGCAGATACGCAGTATTTT

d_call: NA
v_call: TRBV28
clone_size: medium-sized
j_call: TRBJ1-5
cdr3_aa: CASSLRGQWEYSNQPQHF
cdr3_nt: TGTGCCAGCAGTCTGCGGGGCCAGTGGGAATATAGCAATCAGCCCCAGCATTTT

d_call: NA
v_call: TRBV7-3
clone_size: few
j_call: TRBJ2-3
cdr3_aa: CASSEGVQDPTDTQYF
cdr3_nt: TGTGCCAGCAGCGAAGGGGTCCAGGATCCGACAGATACGCAGTATTTT

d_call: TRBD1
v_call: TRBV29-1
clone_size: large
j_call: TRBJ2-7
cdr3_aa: CSVELDRGWEQYF
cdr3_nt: TGCAGCGTTGAATTGGACAGGGGGTGGGAGCAGTACTTC

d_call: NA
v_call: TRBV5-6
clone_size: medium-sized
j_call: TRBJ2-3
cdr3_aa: CASNADMSTDTQYF
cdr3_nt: TGTGCCAGCAACGCGGACATGAGCACAGATACGCAGTATTTT

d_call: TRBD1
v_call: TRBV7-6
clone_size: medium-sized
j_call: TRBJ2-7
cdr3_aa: CASSLGTGLYEQYF
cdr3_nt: TGTGCCAGCAGCTTAGGGACAGGGTTATACGAGCAGTACTTC

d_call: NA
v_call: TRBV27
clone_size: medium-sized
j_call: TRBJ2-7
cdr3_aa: CASRLQGNYEQYF
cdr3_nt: TGTGCCAGCAGGCTACAGGGAAACTACGAGCAGTACTTC

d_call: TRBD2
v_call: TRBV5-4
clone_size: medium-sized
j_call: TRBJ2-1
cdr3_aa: CASSLALTSAYNEQFF
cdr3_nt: TGTGCCAGCAGCTTGGCACTGACTAGCGCCTACAATGAGCAGTTCTTC

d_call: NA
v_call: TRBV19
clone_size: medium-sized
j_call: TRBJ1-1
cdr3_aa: CASTWTLNTEAFF
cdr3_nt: TGTGCCAGTACGTGGACCTTGAACACTGAAGCTTTCTTT

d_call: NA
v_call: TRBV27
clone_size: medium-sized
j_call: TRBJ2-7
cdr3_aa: CASSLLDGGAFHEQYF
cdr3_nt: TGTGCCAGCAGTTTACTGGACGGGGGAGCGTTCCACGAGCAGTACTTC

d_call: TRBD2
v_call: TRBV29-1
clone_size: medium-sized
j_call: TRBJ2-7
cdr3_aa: CSVTLAGGTHEQYF
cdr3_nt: TGCAGCGTTACTCTAGCGGGGGGTACCCACGAGCAGTACTTC

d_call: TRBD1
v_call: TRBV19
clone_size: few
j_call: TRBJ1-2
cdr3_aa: CATTGGLNHGYTF
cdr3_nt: TGTGCCACGACAGGGGGGCTTAACCATGGCTACACCTTC

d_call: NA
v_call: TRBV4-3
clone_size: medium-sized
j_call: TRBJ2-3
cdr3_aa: CASSQGLQYTDTQYF
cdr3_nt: TGCGCCAGCAGCCAAGGACTGCAATACACAGATACGCAGTATTTT

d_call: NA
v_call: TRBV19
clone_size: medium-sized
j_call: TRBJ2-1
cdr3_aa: CASSIIGHTYNEQFF
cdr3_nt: TGTGCCAGTAGTATAATTGGACATACCTACAATGAGCAGTTCTTC

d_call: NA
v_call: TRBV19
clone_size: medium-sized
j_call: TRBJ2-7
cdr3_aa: CASRSEDTLAYEQYF
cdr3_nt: TGTGCCAGTAGGTCGGAGGACACCCTCGCCTACGAGCAGTACTTC

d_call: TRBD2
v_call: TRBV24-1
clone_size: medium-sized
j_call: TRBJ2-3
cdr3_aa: CATSTTGLAGDRDTQYF
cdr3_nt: TGTGCCACCAGTACGACGGGGCTAGCGGGGGACCGCGATACGCAGTATTTT

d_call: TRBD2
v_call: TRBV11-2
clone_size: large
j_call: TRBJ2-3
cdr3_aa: CASSRTSGSTDTQYF
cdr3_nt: TGTGCCAGCAGCCGGACTAGCGGTAGCACAGATACGCAGTATTTT

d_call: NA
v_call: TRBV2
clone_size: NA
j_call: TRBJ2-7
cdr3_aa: CASSGEGTAYEQYF
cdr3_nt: TGTGCCAGCAGCGGAGAGGGGACGGCCTACGAGCAGTACTTC

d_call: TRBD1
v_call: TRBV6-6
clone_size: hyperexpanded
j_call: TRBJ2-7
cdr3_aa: CASSADRGWYEQYF
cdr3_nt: TGTGCCAGCAGTGCGGACAGGGGATGGTACGAGCAGTACTTC

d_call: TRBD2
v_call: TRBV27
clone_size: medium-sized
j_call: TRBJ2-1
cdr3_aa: CASSFLRGGLSNEQFF
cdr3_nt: TGTGCCAGCAGTTTTCTTCGGGGGGGCTTAAGCAATGAGCAGTTCTTC

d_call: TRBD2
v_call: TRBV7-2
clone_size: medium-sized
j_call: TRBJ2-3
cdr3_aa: CASSLVRGVLTDTQYF
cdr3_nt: TGTGCCAGCAGCTTAGTTCGGGGGGTTTTAACAGATACGCAGTATTTT

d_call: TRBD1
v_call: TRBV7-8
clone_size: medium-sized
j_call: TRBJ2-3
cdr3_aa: CASSSRQGSDTQYF
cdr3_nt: TGTGCCAGCAGCTCGCGACAGGGATCAGATACGCAGTATTTT

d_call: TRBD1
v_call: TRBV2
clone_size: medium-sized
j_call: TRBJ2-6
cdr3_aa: CAKQGAPGANVLTF
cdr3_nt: TGTGCCAAACAGGGGGCGCCCGGGGCCAACGTCCTGACTTTC

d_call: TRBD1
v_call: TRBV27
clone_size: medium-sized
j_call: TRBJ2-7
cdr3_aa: CASTHTGTGIYEQYF
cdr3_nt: TGTGCCAGCACTCACACCGGGACAGGGATCTACGAGCAGTACTTC

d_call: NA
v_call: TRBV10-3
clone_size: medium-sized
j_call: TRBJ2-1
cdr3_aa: CAISDPVSPYNEQFF
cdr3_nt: TGTGCCATCAGTGATCCGGTATCCCCCTACAATGAGCAGTTCTTC

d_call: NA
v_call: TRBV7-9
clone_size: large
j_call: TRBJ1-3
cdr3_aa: CASSFAGAQGNTIYF
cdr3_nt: TGTGCCAGCAGCTTCGCAGGGGCCCAGGGAAACACCATATATTTT

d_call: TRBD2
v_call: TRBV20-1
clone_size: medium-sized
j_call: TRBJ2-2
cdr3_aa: CSARQRGFTGELFF
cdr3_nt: TGCAGTGCTAGGCAGCGGGGGTTCACCGGGGAGCTGTTTTTT

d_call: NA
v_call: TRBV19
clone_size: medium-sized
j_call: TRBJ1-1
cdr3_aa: CASSIASGTEAFF
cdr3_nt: TGTGCCAGTAGTATAGCTTCCGGGACTGAAGCTTTCTTT

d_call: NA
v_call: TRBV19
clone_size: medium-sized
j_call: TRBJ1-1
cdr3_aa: CASSPELLGKNTEAFF
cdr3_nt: TGTGCCAGTAGTCCCGAACTCCTGGGGAAGAACACTGAAGCTTTCTTT

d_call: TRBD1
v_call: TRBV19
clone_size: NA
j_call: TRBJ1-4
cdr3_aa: CASIDSTGGLNEKLFF
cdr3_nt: TGTGCCAGTATCGATTCCACAGGGGGACTTAATGAAAAACTGTTTTTT

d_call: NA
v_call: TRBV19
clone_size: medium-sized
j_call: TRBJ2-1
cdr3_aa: CASSPLLGNEQFF
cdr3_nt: TGTGCCAGTAGTCCCCTCTTAGGCAATGAGCAGTTCTTC

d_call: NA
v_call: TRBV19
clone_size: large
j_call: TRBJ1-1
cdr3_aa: CAGQRAFF
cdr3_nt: TGTGCCGGCCAGAGAGCTTTCTTT

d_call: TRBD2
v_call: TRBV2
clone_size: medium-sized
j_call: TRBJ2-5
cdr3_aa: CAGLAGQETQYF
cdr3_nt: TGTGCCGGACTAGCGGGCCAGGAGACCCAGTACTTC

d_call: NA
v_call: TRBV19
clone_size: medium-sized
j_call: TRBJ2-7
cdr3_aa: CASSISDAPSYEQYF
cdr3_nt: TGTGCCAGTAGTATATCCGACGCACCCTCCTACGAGCAGTACTTC

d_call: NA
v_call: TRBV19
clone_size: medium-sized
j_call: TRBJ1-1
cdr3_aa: CASIGTGLGTEAFF
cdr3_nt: TGTGCCAGTATTGGCACAGGGCTTGGCACTGAAGCTTTCTTT

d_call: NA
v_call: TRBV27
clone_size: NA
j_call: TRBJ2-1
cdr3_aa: CASSLGAGWNEQFF
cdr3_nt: TGTGCCAGCAGCCTTGGTGCCGGGTGGAATGAGCAGTTCTTC

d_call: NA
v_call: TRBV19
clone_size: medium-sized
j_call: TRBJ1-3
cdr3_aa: CASSIGFSGNTIYF
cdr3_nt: TGTGCCAGTAGTATAGGATTCTCTGGAAACACCATATATTTT

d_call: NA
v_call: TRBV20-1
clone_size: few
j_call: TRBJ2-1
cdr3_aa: CSAHLLDPAEEQFF
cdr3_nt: TGCAGTGCCCACCTACTCGACCCCGCCGAGGAGCAGTTCTTC

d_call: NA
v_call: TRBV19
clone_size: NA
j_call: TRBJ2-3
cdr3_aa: CASSISPFPTDTQYF
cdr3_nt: TGTGCCAGTAGTATATCCCCCTTCCCCACAGATACGCAGTATTTT

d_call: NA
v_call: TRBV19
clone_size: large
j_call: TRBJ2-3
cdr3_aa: CASSVASTDTQYF
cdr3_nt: TGTGCCAGTAGTGTAGCGAGCACAGATACGCAGTATTTT

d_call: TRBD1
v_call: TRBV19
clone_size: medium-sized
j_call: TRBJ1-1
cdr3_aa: CASIPGQGGTEAFF
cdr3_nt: TGTGCCAGTATTCCCGGACAGGGTGGCACTGAAGCTTTCTTT

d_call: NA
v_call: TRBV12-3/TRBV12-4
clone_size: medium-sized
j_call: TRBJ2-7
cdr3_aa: CASSSTPISSYEQYF
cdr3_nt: TGTGCCAGCAGTTCCACACCTATAAGCTCCTACGAGCAGTACTTC

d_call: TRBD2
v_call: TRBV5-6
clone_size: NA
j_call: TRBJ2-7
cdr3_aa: CASSSSGTSYEQYF
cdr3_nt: TGTGCCAGCAGCTCAAGCGGGACTTCCTACGAGCAGTACTTC

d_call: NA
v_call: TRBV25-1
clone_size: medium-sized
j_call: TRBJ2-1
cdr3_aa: CASNGGNEQFF
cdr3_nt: TGTGCCAGCAACGGAGGCAATGAGCAGTTCTTC

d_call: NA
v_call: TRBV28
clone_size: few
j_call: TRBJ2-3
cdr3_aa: CASSNGASSIDTQYF
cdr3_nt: TGTGCCAGCAGTAATGGGGCTAGCTCCATAGATACGCAGTATTTT